This TCR beta chain was obtained from a study of blood T cell repertoires in COVID-19. Assay: immunoSEQ multiplex PCR; the TCRdb copy retains only in-frame clones and omits some. The sample lists some 260,000 clones; 79% were seen once. The CDR3 is made up of 17 amino acids. Germline V gives CDR1 SGHKS, CDR2 YYEKEE (reference sequence). V dropped 4 bases and J dropped 0 bases, with 16 bases sitting between them. The V and J genes are TRBV5-5 and TRBJ1-4; TRBD1 is a possible D gene (5 bases). The sequence was obtained from a woman in her thirties or forties with active or convalescent COVID-19. Sequencing was performed on peripheral blood. The CDR3 sequence is CASSPGYGGSTNEKLFF. In DNA, the CDR3 is TGTGCCAGCAGCCCAGGGTACGGGGGTTCAACTAATGAAAAACTGTTTTTT.